This is a list of T cell receptor beta chains from one sample in a study of T cell changes during pregnancy in multiple sclerosis. Produced via immunoSEQ multiplex PCR; TCRdb's table is partial and in-frame only. Of 90,000 to 120,000 clones listed, 85% to 95% were seen once; the top ten hold less than 0.9%. The material sequenced was peripheral blood, taken in the third trimester of pregnancy. These receptors originate from a female donor in good health, enrolled as a control in a pregnancy study. The CDR3 runs from the conserved cysteine through the conserved F or W. The D gene is left open where the match is weak. Expanded clones are given a class, and other clones once, few, many or no size at all.

CDR3 DNA: TGTGCCAGCAGCTTACTCGCGGGGGGTTACGAGCAGTACTTC
CDR3 protein: CASSLLAGGYEQYF
J gene: TRBJ2-7
clone size: once
V gene: TRBV11-2
D gene: TRBD2

CDR3 DNA: TGTGCCAGCAGCTTAGCGGGGTCTGATGGCTACACCTTC
CDR3 protein: CASSLAGSDGYTF
J gene: TRBJ1-2
clone size: -
V gene: TRBV5-8
D gene: -

CDR3 DNA: TGTGCCAGTAGTATAGATCAGGGATATAGCAATCAGCCCCAGCATTTT
CDR3 protein: CASSIDQGYSNQPQHF
J gene: TRBJ1-5
clone size: -
V gene: TRBV19
D gene: -

CDR3 DNA: TGTGCCTGGAGCCCGGGACACCCTCCAGAGACCCAGTACTTC
CDR3 protein: CAWSPGHPPETQYF
J gene: TRBJ2-5
clone size: -
V gene: TRBV30
D gene: -

CDR3 DNA: TGTGCCTGTAGCGGGGTGAGGCTCACAGATACGCAGTATTTT
CDR3 protein: CACSGVRLTDTQYF
J gene: TRBJ2-3
clone size: -
V gene: TRBV30
D gene: TRBD2

CDR3 DNA: TGTGCCAGCAGCTTTAGACAGGGTCGGCACGAGCAGTACTTC
CDR3 protein: CASSFRQGRHEQYF
J gene: TRBJ2-7
clone size: -
V gene: TRBV7-8
D gene: TRBD1

CDR3 DNA: TGTGCCAGCAGCGCAATGACTGCTAACTATGGCTACACCTTC
CDR3 protein: CASSAMTANYGYTF
J gene: TRBJ1-2
clone size: -
V gene: TRBV9
D gene: -

CDR3 DNA: TGTGCCAGCAGCCAAGATTCTTGGGAGGGGACGTATGGCTACACCTTC
CDR3 protein: CASSQDSWEGTYGYTF
J gene: TRBJ1-2
clone size: -
V gene: TRBV4-2
D gene: -

CDR3 DNA: TGTGCCATCACTGGGACAGGCGCCGATCCCCTCCACTTT
CDR3 protein: CAITGTGADPLHF
J gene: TRBJ1-6
clone size: -
V gene: TRBV10-3
D gene: TRBD1

CDR3 DNA: TGTGCCAGTTCACGTACTAGCACAGATACGCAGTATTTT
CDR3 protein: CASSRTSTDTQYF
J gene: TRBJ2-3
clone size: once
V gene: TRBV9
D gene: -

CDR3 DNA: TGTGCCTGGAGTCCGGGGAACTATGGCTACACCTTC
CDR3 protein: CAWSPGNYGYTF
J gene: TRBJ1-2
clone size: -
V gene: TRBV30
D gene: -

CDR3 DNA: TGTGCCAGCAGCCAAGATCGGGGATCCCAAGAGACCCAGTACTTC
CDR3 protein: CASSQDRGSQETQYF
J gene: TRBJ2-5
clone size: once
V gene: TRBV4-2
D gene: -

CDR3 DNA: TGTGCCAGCAGCCGGGACAGGGGAGAGACCCAGTACTTC
CDR3 protein: CASSRDRGETQYF
J gene: TRBJ2-5
clone size: -
V gene: TRBV7-3
D gene: TRBD1

CDR3 DNA: TGTGCCAGCAGTTACCTCACAGAGAACACTGAAGCTTTCTTT
CDR3 protein: CASSYLTENTEAFF
J gene: TRBJ1-1
clone size: -
V gene: TRBV6-5
D gene: -

CDR3 DNA: TGCGCCAGCAGCCAAGAGGGGAGTACTGGAAACACCATATATTTT
CDR3 protein: CASSQEGSTGNTIYF
J gene: TRBJ1-3
clone size: -
V gene: TRBV4-1
D gene: -

CDR3 DNA: TGTGCCAGCAGTTTAGGTCAGGGGTTCGATGAGCAGTTCTTC
CDR3 protein: CASSLGQGFDEQFF
J gene: TRBJ2-1
clone size: -
V gene: TRBV27
D gene: -